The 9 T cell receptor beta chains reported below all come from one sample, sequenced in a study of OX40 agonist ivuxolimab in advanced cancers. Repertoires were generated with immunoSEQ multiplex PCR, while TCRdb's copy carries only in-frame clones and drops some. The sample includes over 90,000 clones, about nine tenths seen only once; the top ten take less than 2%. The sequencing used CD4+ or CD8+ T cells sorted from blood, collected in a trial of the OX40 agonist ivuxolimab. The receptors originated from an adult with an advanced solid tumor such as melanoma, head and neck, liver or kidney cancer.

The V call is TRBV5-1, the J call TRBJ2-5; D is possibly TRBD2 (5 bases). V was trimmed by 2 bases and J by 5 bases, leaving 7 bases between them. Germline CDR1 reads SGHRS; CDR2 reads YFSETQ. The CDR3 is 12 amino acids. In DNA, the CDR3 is TGCGCCAGCAGCTTTACGGGGGAGACCCAGTACTTC. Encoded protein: CASSFTGETQYF.

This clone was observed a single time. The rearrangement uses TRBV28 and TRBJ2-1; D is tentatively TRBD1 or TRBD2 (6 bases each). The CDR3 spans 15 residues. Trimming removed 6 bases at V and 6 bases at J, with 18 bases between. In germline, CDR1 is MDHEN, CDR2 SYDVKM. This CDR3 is CASSSTGRNSNEQFF. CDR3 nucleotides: TGTGCCAGCAGCTCTACAGGGAGGAATAGCAATGAGCAGTTCTTC.

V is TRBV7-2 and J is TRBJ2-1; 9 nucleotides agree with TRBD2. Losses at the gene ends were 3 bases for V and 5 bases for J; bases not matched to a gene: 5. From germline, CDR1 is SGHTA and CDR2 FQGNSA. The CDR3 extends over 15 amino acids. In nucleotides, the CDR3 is TGTGCCAGCAGCTTTGGACTAGCGAATCACAATGAGCAGTTCTTC. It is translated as CASSFGLANHNEQFF.

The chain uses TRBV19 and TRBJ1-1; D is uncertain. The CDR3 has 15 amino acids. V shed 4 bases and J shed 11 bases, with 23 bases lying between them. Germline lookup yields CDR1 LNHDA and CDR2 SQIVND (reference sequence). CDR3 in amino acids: CASSTSGSESRLAFF. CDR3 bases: TGTGCCAGTAGTACCTCCGGCTCGGAGTCTAGGCTGGCTTTCTTT.

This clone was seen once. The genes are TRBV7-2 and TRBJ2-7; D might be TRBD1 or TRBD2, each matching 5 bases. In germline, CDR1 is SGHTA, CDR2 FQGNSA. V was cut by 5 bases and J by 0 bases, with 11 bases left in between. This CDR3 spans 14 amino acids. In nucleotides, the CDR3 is TGTGCCAGCAGCCGGGACGGACGCTCCTACGAGCAGTACTTC. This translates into CASSRDGRSYEQYF.

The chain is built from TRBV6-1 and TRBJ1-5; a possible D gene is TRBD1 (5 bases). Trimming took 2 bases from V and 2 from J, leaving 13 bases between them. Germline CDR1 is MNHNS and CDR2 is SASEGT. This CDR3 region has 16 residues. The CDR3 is CASSEFREGGNQPQHF. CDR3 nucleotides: TGTGCCAGCAGTGAATTTAGAGAAGGGGGCAATCAGCCCCAGCATTTT.

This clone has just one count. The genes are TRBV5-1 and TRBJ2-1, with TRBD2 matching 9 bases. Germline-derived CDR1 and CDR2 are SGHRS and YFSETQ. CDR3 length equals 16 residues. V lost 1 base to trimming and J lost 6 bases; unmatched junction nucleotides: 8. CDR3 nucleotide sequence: TGCGCCAGCAGCTTGTCTCCGGGGACTAGCTTCAATGAGCAGTTCTTC. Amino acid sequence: CASSLSPGTSFNEQFF.

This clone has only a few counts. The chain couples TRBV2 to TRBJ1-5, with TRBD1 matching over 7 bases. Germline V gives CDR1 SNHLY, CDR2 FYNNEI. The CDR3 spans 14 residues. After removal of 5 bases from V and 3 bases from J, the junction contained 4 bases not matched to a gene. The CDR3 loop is CASSQTGSNQPQHF. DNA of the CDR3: TGTGCCAGCAGTCAGACAGGGTCCAATCAGCCCCAGCATTTT. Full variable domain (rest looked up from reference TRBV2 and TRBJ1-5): EPEVTQTPSHQVTQMGQEVILRCVPISNHLYFYWYRQILGQKVEFLVSFYNNEISEKSEIFDDQFSVERPDGSNFTLKIRSTKLEDSAMYFCASSQTGSNQPQHFGDGTRLSIL.

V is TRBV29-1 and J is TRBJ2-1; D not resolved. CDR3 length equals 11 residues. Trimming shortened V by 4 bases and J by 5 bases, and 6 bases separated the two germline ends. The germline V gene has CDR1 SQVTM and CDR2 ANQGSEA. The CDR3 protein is CSVVIHNEQFF. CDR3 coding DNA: TGCAGCGTTGTCATCCACAATGAGCAGTTCTTC.